The 26 T cell receptor beta chains below were found in one sample sequenced in a study of blood T cell repertoires in COVID-19. Here immunoSEQ multiplex PCR was the method, and the copy in TCRdb shows in-frame clones only, minus some. The sample lists 220,000 or so clones; 75% to 90% were seen once. Sequenced: PBMCs or T cells enriched from blood (not recorded which). All receptors derive from a woman between 18 and 29 years old in a cohort exposed to, infected with or recovered from COVID-19 (not recorded which).

The chain links TRBV12-3 or TRBV12-4 to TRBJ1-1; D remains unclear. V gave up 5 bases and J gave up 5 bases, with 9 bases separating them. The CDR3 has 12 residues. CDR3 protein: CASSIRRTEAFF. The CDR3 nucleotides are TGTGCCAGCAGTATCAGGCGAACTGAAGCTTTCTTT.

V gene TRBV28 combines with J gene TRBJ1-2; tentatively, D is TRBD1 (6 bases). V was trimmed by 5 bases and J by 2 bases, leaving 15 bases between them. The CDR3 has 15 amino acids. The V gene's germline CDR1 is MDHEN and CDR2 SYDVKM. The CDR3 sequence is CASSTENQGNYGYTF. The CDR3 nucleotides are TGTGCCAGCAGTACAGAAAACCAGGGGAACTATGGCTACACCTTC.

V and J are TRBV9 and TRBJ1-4, with 10 bases lining up with TRBD1. CDR3 length equals 14 residues. With 3 bases clipped from V and 8 bases from J, the junction kept 4 bases outside the gene matches. CDR1 is SGDLS and CDR2 is YYNGEE in the germline V gene. The CDR3 here is CASSGQGAKEKLFF. The CDR3 coding sequence is TGTGCCAGCAGCGGACAGGGGGCAAAGGAAAAACTGTTTTTT.

The chain is built from TRBV21-1 and TRBJ1-5; the D call in the table, TRBD1, was not verified against the DNA. TRBV21-1 is noted as a pseudogene. CDR3 size: 19 residues. CDR3 region: CASSKFPGSLDRGCQPQHF. Written as DNA, the CDR3 is TGTGCCAGCAGCAAATTTCCGGGATCCCTAGACAGGGGTTGTCAGCCCCAGCATTTT.

The chain employs TRBV5-1 and TRBJ2-7, with TRBD2 matching 10 bases. With V trimmed by 6 bases and J by 5 bases, 8 bases remained unmatched. The CDR3 covers 14 residues. Germline V lookup: CDR1 SGHRS, CDR2 YFSETQ. The CDR3 DNA is TGCGCCAGCATGGAGCTAGCGGGAGTCCACGAGCAGTACTTC. As protein: CASMELAGVHEQYF.

The V and J genes are TRBV5-1 and TRBJ2-2; 10 bases agree with TRBD2. V was clipped by 3 bases and J by 7 bases; unmatched bases: 6. CDR1 is SGHRS, CDR2 YFSETQ, per germline. The CDR3 sequence is 15 residues long. The CDR3 is CASSSGLAVNGELFF. In DNA form, the CDR3 reads TGCGCCAGCAGCTCCGGACTAGCGGTTAACGGGGAGCTGTTTTTT.

This chain uses TRBV7-9 with TRBJ1-3; perhaps TRBD1 as D (5 bases). This CDR3 contains 16 residues. Trimming stripped 1 base from V and 2 bases from J, with 12 bases between. In germline, CDR1 is SEHNR, CDR2 FQNEAQ (reference sequence). CDR3 DNA: TGTGCCAGCAGCTTAGAGACGGGGGGTCCTGGAAACACCATATATTTT. It codes for CASSLETGGPGNTIYF.

The V and J genes are TRBV10-3 and TRBJ1-1; D remains unclear. Trimming stripped 2 bases from V and 7 bases from J, with 5 bases between. Germline CDR1 reads ENHRY; CDR2 reads SYGVKD. The CDR3 loop spans 11 amino acids. The CDR3, as DNA: TGTGCCATCAGTGAGCACAGTGAAGCTTTCTTT. Translated: CAISEHSEAFF.

This CDR3 reads CASSQGDSNQPQHF. The DNA for the CDR3 is TGTGCCAGCAGTCAGGGGGATAGCAATCAGCCCCAGCATTTT. The V and J genes are TRBV6-5 and TRBJ1-5, with 7 bases fitting TRBD1. The CDR3 runs 14 residues. V lost 5 bases, J lost 0 bases, and 1 base stayed unmatched. The germline CDR1 and CDR2 sequences are MNHEY and SVGAGI.

The V and J genes are TRBV27 and TRBJ1-6, with 7 positions matching TRBD1. From germline, CDR1 is MNHEY and CDR2 SMNVEV (reference sequence). This CDR3 has 17 residues. J lost 0 bases, V lost 5 bases, and 7 bases had no gene match. The DNA of the CDR3 is TGTGCCAGCAGTATCTACAGGGGAAGCTCCTATAATTCACCCCTCCACTTT. Amino acid sequence: CASSIYRGSSYNSPLHF.

This rearrangement joins TRBV3-1 (or the pseudogene TRBV3-2) to TRBJ2-3; D might be TRBD2 (6 bases). Trimming removed 3 bases from V and 1 base from J, with 8 bases in between. The CDR3 loop spans 14 amino acids. Germline-derived CDR1 and CDR2 are LGHDT and YNNKEL (reference sequence). The CDR3 loop reads CASSHGSRTDTQYF. The DNA of the CDR3 is TGTGCCAGCAGCCACGGGAGCCGCACAGATACGCAGTATTTT.

The rearrangement uses TRBV10-3 and TRBJ2-3; 13 bases match TRBD2. After removal of 4 bases from V and 3 bases from J, the junction contained 7 bases not matched to a gene. Germline-derived CDR1 and CDR2 are ENHRY and SYGVKD. The CDR3 spans 17 residues. The CDR3 is CAISAPTSGRETDTQYF. The CDR3 coding sequence is TGTGCCATCAGTGCCCCAACTAGCGGGAGGGAAACAGATACGCAGTATTTT.

This CDR3 is CASSLDGGGSDTQYF. CDR3 DNA sequence: TGCGCCAGCAGCTTGGACGGGGGGGGCTCAGATACGCAGTATTTT. The chain combines TRBV5-1 with TRBJ2-3, with TRBD2 matching over 8 bases. The CDR3 is 15 amino acids. The germline gives CDR1 SGHRS, CDR2 YFSETQ. Trimming cost V 0 bases and J 4 bases; bases outside gene matches: 4.

The chain recombines TRBV6-5 with TRBJ2-7; the match to TRBD2 covers 11 bases. J lost 5 bases, V lost 4 bases, and 1 base had no gene match. CDR1 MNHEY and CDR2 SVGAGI come from the germline V gene. This CDR3 spans 13 amino acids. The CDR3 DNA reads TGTGCCAGCAGTTTGACTAGCGGGGACGAGCAGTACTTC. Its protein is CASSLTSGDEQYF.

The chain combines TRBV5-4 with TRBJ1-4; possibly TRBD1 for D (5 bases). The V gene lost 4 bases and the J gene lost 6 bases, with 16 bases spanning the gap. This CDR3 has 15 residues. In germline, CDR1 is SGHNT, CDR2 YYREEE (reference sequence). The CDR3 spells CASSPGGGLDEKLFF. CDR3 DNA: TGTGCCAGCAGCCCCGGGGGGGGGTTGGATGAAAAACTGTTTTTT.

The V call is TRBV5-1, the J call TRBJ2-4; no clear D gene. CDR3 length equals 14 residues. The germline V gene has CDR1 SGHRS and CDR2 YFSETQ. V lost 4 bases to trimming and J lost 9 bases, with 17 bases between them. The CDR3 reads CASSPDTELSIQYF. As DNA, the CDR3 is TGCGCCAGCAGCCCCGACACAGAGTTGAGCATTCAGTACTTC.

This chain joins TRBV28 and TRBJ1-2; TRBD1 matches 7 bases. Per germline, CDR1 MDHEN and CDR2 SYDVKM. There are 14 residues in the CDR3. V shed 6 bases and J 3 bases; nucleotides not matched to a gene: 7. The DNA of the CDR3 is TGTGCCAGCAGACCCGAACAGGGGCACTATGGCTACACCTTC. It is translated as CASRPEQGHYGYTF.

V is TRBV5-1 and J is TRBJ1-4; D is uncertain. The germline V and J ends were trimmed by 1 base and 5 bases, with 6 bases remaining between them. The length of the CDR3 is 13 residues. Germline values: CDR1 SGHRS, CDR2 YFSETQ. CDR3 sequence: CASSLSENEKLFF. CDR3 nucleotides: TGCGCCAGCAGCTTGTCAGAAAATGAAAAACTGTTTTTT. Filled out from reference TRBV5-1 and TRBJ1-4, the complete variable domain reads KAGVTQTPRYLIKTRGQQVTLSCSPISGHRSVSWYQQTPGQGLQFLFEYFSETQRNKGNFPGRFSGRQFSNSRSEMNVSTLELGDSALYLCASSLSENEKLFFGSGTQLSVL.

This chain joins TRBV28 and TRBJ1-6, with D possibly being TRBD1 (6 bases). CDR1 and CDR2 (germline): MDHEN, SYDVKM. With 5 bases removed from V and 8 bases from J, the gap between germline ends came to 19 bases. CDR3 length: 16 amino acids. CDR3 loop: CASSLRAWGQDSPLHF. The CDR3 bases are TGTGCCAGCAGTCTCCGGGCGTGGGGGCAGGATTCACCCCTCCACTTT. Variable domain in full (rest from reference TRBV28 and TRBJ1-6): DVKVTQSSRYLVKRTGEKVFLECVQDMDHENMFWYRQDPGLGLRLIYFSYDVKMKEKGDIPEGYSVSREKKERFSLILESASTNQTSMYLCASSLRAWGQDSPLHFGNGTRLTVT.

This clone was seen more than once but under ten times. This rearrangement joins TRBV7-8 to TRBJ1-4; 7 bases fit TRBD1. CDR3 length: 14 amino acids. CDR1 and CDR2 from the germline V gene are SGHVS and FQNEAQ. J lost 1 base, V lost 6 bases, and 2 bases had no gene match. The CDR3, as DNA: TGTGCCAGCAGAAACAGGGGAACTAATGAAAAACTGTTTTTT. It translates to CASRNRGTNEKLFF. The entire variable domain, with the rest obtained from reference TRBV7-8 and TRBJ1-4, is as follows: GAGVSQSPRYKVAKRGQDVALRCDPISGHVSLFWYQQALGQGPEFLTYFQNEAQLDKSGLPSDRFFAERPEGSVSTLKIQRTQQEDSAVYLCASRNRGTNEKLFFGSGTQLSVL.

The chain is built from TRBV9 and TRBJ1-4; D is unclear. V was clipped by 0 bases and J by 13 bases, with 22 bases between them. CDR1 is SGDLS, CDR2 YYNGEE, per germline. This CDR3 region has 16 residues. Written as DNA, the CDR3 is TGTGCCAGCAGCGTAGCCCCTTCCCGGGGTCCCGAGCGACTGTTTTTT. Protein sequence: CASSVAPSRGPERLFF. The full variable domain, with the rest looked up from reference TRBV9 and TRBJ1-4, is DSGVTQTPKHLITATGQRVTLRCSPRSGDLSVYWYQQSLDQGLQFLIQYYNGEERAKGNILERFSAQQFPDLHSELNLSSLELGDSALYFCASSVAPSRGPERLFFGSGTQLSVL.

The chain combines TRBV2 with TRBJ1-4; D is unclear. Germline CDR1 reads SNHLY; CDR2 reads FYNNEI. The ends were cut back, 2 bases at V and 6 bases at J, with 13 bases in the middle. The CDR3 spans 15 residues. CDR3 region: CASSEQRPGDEKLFF. Written as DNA, the CDR3 is TGTGCCAGCAGTGAACAACGCCCGGGTGATGAAAAACTGTTTTTT. Complete variable domain (other parts from reference TRBV2 and TRBJ1-4): EPEVTQTPSHQVTQMGQEVILRCVPISNHLYFYWYRQILGQKVEFLVSFYNNEISEKSEIFDDQFSVERPDGSNFTLKIRSTKLEDSAMYFCASSEQRPGDEKLFFGSGTQLSVL.

The chain couples TRBV7-9 to TRBJ2-7; the D gene is possibly TRBD1 (5 bases). V was cut by 5 bases and J by 2 bases, with 7 bases left in between. Germline V CDR1 and CDR2: SEHNR, FQNEAQ (reference sequence). The CDR3 extends over 12 amino acids. CDR3 in DNA: TGTGCCAGCAGCCCCAGGGCCTACGAGCAGTACTTC. Translating gives CASSPRAYEQYF.

The chain recombines TRBV5-1 with TRBJ1-3; the match to TRBD1 covers 9 bases. The CDR3 has 15 residues. CDR1 and CDR2 (germline): SGHRS, YFSETQ. The trim removed 3 bases at V and 0 bases at J, leaving 1 base unmatched. The CDR3 region is CASSWTGVSGNTIYF. The CDR3 DNA reads as TGCGCCAGCAGCTGGACAGGGGTCTCTGGAAACACCATATATTTT.

The rearrangement links TRBV5-1 to TRBJ1-2; TRBD1 matches 12 bases. Germline assignment: CDR1 SGHRS and CDR2 YFSETQ. The V segment lost 4 bases and the J segment 7 bases; nucleotides outside the gene matches: 5. The CDR3 runs 14 residues. CDR3 coding DNA: TGCGCCAGCAGCAGGGACAGGGGGCCTAGTGGCTACACCTTC. Translation: CASSRDRGPSGYTF.

This clone was counted a few times. The V call is TRBV24-1, the J call TRBJ2-4, with 9 bases matching TRBD1. The CDR3 length is 15 residues. Germline trimming cut 3 bases from V and 9 bases from J; bases unmatched to any gene: 8. Germline assignment: CDR1 KGHDR and CDR2 SFDVKD. The CDR3 DNA follows: TGTGCCACCAGTGATCCCGGGACAGGGAGCGTCATTCAGTACTTC. This encodes CATSDPGTGSVIQYF.